The source of this T cell receptor (beta chain) is a study of T cell repertoires in cytomegalovirus infection. Across the study: An indication of both CMV infection and matching HLA type came from public TCR beta signatures.

A single record per CDR3 protein comes from TCRdb applying MiXCR to the reads. The table has about 740,000 distinct CDR3 sequences, 35% seen once. The germline gives CDR1 LGHNA, CDR2 YNFKEQ. Trimming removed 0 bases from V and 1 base from J, with 11 bases in between. The CDR3 runs to 16 residues. The chain combines TRBV4-2 with TRBJ2-3; D unresolved. The sequenced material came from PBMCs. This receptor was obtained from a human donor in good health (CMV status not recorded). Some clones in this sample may be carry-over from other donors' samples. The CDR3 region has the DNA TGTGCCAGCAGCCAAGAGGCGCAGCCGCGCACAGATACGCAGTATTTT. The encoded protein is CASSQEAQPRTDTQYF.